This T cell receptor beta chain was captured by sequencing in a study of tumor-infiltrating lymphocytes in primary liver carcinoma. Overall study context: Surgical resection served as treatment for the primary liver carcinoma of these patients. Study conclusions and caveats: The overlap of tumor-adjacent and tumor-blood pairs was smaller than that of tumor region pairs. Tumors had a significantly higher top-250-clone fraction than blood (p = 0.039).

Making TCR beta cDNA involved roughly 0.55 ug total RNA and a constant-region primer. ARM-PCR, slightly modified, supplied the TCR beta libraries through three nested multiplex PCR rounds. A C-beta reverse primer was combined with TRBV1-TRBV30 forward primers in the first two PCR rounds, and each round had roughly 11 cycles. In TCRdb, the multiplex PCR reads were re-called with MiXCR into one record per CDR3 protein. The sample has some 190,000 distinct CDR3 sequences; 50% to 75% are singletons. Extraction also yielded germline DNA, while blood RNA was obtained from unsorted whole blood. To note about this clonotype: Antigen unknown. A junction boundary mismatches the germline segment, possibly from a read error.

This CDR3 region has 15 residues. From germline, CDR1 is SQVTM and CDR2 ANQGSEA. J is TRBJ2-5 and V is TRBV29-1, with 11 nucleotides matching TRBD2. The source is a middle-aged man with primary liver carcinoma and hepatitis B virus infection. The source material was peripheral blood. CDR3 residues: CCVSPSGRNQETQYF. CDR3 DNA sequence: TGCTGCGTATCACCTAGCGGGAGGAATCAGGAGACCCAGTACTTC. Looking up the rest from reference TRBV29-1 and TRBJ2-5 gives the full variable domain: SAVISQKPSRDICQRGTSLTIQCQVDSQVTMMFWYRQQPGQSLTLIATANQGSEATYESGFVIDKFPISRPNLTFSTLTVSNMSPEDSSIYLCCVSPSGRNQETQYFGPGTRLLVL.